The clone carrying this T cell receptor beta chain has just one count. Its target is unknown. The junction and the germline gene differ at one end; a read error may be behind it. This record comes from a study of tumor-infiltrating lymphocytes in primary liver carcinoma. Overall study context: Tumors were stage T1-T3 N0M0, roughly 4 to 10 cm across.

The researchers produced TCR beta cDNA from about 510 ng total RNA with a constant-region primer. Slightly modified ARM-PCR, run as three nested multiplex PCR rounds, produced the TCR beta libraries. PCR rounds one and two used TRBV1-TRBV30 forward primers with a C-beta reverse primer for around 9 cycles each. TCRdb passed the multiplex PCR reads through MiXCR, listing each CDR3 protein once. The sample consists of about 330,000 distinct CDR3 sequences, 65% of them appearing once. The researchers obtained blood RNA from unsorted whole blood and also extracted germline DNA. Blood samples of 3.5 to 4 milliliters were drawn preoperatively. Study findings and constraints: Tumors and blood were compared for top-250-clone fraction, and tumors had the significantly higher value (p = 0.039). Relative to tumor region pairs, the tumor-adjacent and tumor-blood pairs showed overlap that was lower.

This CDR3 has 16 amino acids. CDR1 and CDR2 from the germline V gene are SGHAT and FQNNGV. The chain recombines TRBV11-2 with TRBJ2-2, with 7 bases fitting TRBD2. The sequenced sample consisted of peripheral blood. This sequence was found in a middle-aged man with primary liver carcinoma and hepatitis B virus infection. CDR3: CACSSIAGRNIGELFF. CDR3 in DNA: TGTGCCTGCAGCTCCATAGCGGGTCGGAACATCGGGGAGCTGTTTTTT.